The 5 T cell receptor beta chains below were found in one sample sequenced in a study of radiation and T cells in renal cell carcinoma. Only in-frame clones appear in the TCRdb table, and some are missing; sequencing was by immunoSEQ multiplex PCR. The sample has 150,000 or so clones, roughly 84% seen once. Time point described: baseline pretreatment blood. As for treatment: 15 Gy SBRT to primary tumor, nephrectomy 4 weeks later. This sample comprised blood, obtained from a patient whose treatment included radiotherapy and nephrectomy. These receptor sequences come from a woman aged 45-65 years with renal cell carcinoma.

The sample holds one count of this clone. This chain uses TRBV2 with TRBJ2-3; TRBD2 matches at 12 bases. The CDR3 has 16 amino acids. Trimming cost V 6 bases and J 6 bases; bases outside gene matches: 10. CDR1 SNHLY and CDR2 FYNNEI come from the germline V gene. The CDR3 spells CASRQLAGGAGDTQYF. The CDR3 nucleotides read TGTGCCAGCAGACAACTAGCGGGGGGCGCGGGGGATACGCAGTATTTT. The full variable domain, in which reference TRBV2 and TRBJ2-3 provide the parts outside the CDR3, is EPEVTQTPSHQVTQMGQEVILRCVPISNHLYFYWYRQILGQKVEFLVSFYNNEISEKSEIFDDQFSVERPDGSNFTLKIRSTKLEDSAMYFCASRQLAGGAGDTQYFGPGTRLTVL.

CDR3 loop: CASRSPALGGNTIYF. DNA for the CDR3: TGTGCCAGCAGATCCCCGGCCTTGGGTGGAAACACCATATATTTT. This chain joins TRBV6-6 and TRBJ1-3; no firm D call. CDR3 length: 15 amino acids. CDR1 is MNHNY and CDR2 is SVGAGI in the germline V gene (reference sequence). Trimming stripped 6 bases from V and 3 bases from J, with 15 bases between.

The chain links TRBV14 to TRBJ1-1; unclear D gene. Trimming took off 1 base at V and 1 base at J, with 4 bases between the two ends. In germline, CDR1 is SGHDN, CDR2 FVKESK. The CDR3 is 13 residues long. The CDR3 loop reads CASSQGGNTEAFF. The CDR3 DNA is TGTGCCAGCAGCCAAGGTGGGAACACTGAAGCTTTCTTT.

The J gene is TRBJ1-1, the V gene TRBV19; D not certain. CDR1 is LNHDA and CDR2 is SQIVND in the germline V gene (reference sequence). Trimming removed 2 bases at V and 1 base at J, with 5 bases between. CDR3 size: 13 residues. This CDR3 reads CASSITTNTEAFF. In nucleotides, the CDR3 is TGTGCCAGTAGTATAACGACGAACACTGAAGCTTTCTTT.

The rearrangement joins TRBV5-1 to TRBJ1-1; no firm D call. Looked up from germline, CDR1 is SGHRS and CDR2 is YFSETQ. V was pared by 3 bases and J by 2 bases, with 14 bases between. The CDR3 runs to 15 residues. The CDR3: CASSSLPGVNTEAFF. In DNA, the CDR3 is TGCGCCAGCAGCTCATTACCGGGTGTTAACACTGAAGCTTTCTTT.